Below are 23 T cell receptor beta chains sequenced from a single sample in a study of blood T cell repertoires in COVID-19. TCRdb's table, derived via immunoSEQ multiplex PCR, lists solely in-frame clones and lacks some. Of roughly 80,000 clones listed, roughly 90% are singletons. The sequenced material came from peripheral blood. These receptors were collected from an elderly woman with active or convalescent COVID-19.

V is TRBV2 and J is TRBJ1-2; possible D gene TRBD1, 6 bases. There are 15 residues in the CDR3. The germline V gene encodes CDR1 SNHLY and CDR2 FYNNEI. The germline V and J ends were trimmed by 2 bases and 7 bases, with 17 bases remaining between them. Written as DNA, the CDR3 is TGTGCCAGCAGTGAAATGTCGGGACAAGTTGTTGGCTACACCTTC. It specifies CASSEMSGQVVGYTF.

The rearrangement links TRBV21-1 to TRBJ2-7; the DNA was not compared with TRBD2, the D call given in the table. TRBV21-1 represents a pseudogene. The length of the CDR3 is 15 residues. CDR3 nucleotides: TGTGCCAGCAGCGAAGTTAGCGGGGCACCTTACGAGCAGTACTTC. Its translation: CASSEVSGAPYEQYF.

The J gene is TRBJ2-2, the V gene TRBV5-1; 8 bases agree with TRBD1. The CDR3 is 15 residues long. The germline V gene has CDR1 SGHRS and CDR2 YFSETQ. With 4 bases clipped from V and 7 bases from J, the junction kept 9 bases outside the gene matches. The CDR3 protein is CASSQDRGGGGELFF. The CDR3, as DNA: TGCGCCAGCAGCCAAGACAGGGGTGGTGGCGGGGAGCTGTTTTTT.

The chain has TRBV28 and TRBJ1-4, with a tentative D call TRBD1 (6 bases). The V end was cut by 1 base, the J end by 5 bases, with 11 bases between. CDR1 and CDR2 (germline): MDHEN, SYDVKM. The CDR3 consists of 15 residues. The CDR3 spells CASSLFRGPNEKLFF. The DNA for the CDR3 is TGTGCCAGCAGTTTATTCAGGGGACCGAATGAAAAACTGTTTTTT.

The chain couples TRBV5-1 to TRBJ2-1, with TRBD1 as a possible D gene (6 bases). V shed 0 bases and J shed 4 bases, with 11 bases lying between them. This CDR3 is 15 amino acids long. Germline-derived CDR1 and CDR2 are SGHRS and YFSETQ. The CDR3 coding sequence is TGCGCCAGCAGCTTGGTACAGGGCGGTTACAATGAGCAGTTCTTC. Encoded protein: CASSLVQGGYNEQFF.

Comment on this clone: The sample carries other DNA sequences with the same CDR3. This chain joins TRBV9 and TRBJ1-1, with 8 bases aligning to TRBD1. The CDR3 runs to 14 residues. Germline CDR1 SGDLS, CDR2 YYNGEE. Trimming cost V 4 bases and J 2 bases; bases outside gene matches: 4. CDR3 sequence reads: CASSPGQGNTEAFF. In nucleotides, the CDR3 is TGTGCCAGCAGCCCCGGACAGGGTAACACTGAAGCTTTCTTT.

A few counts support this clone. This rearrangement joins TRBV5-1 to TRBJ2-7; D might be TRBD1 (5 bases). Per germline, CDR1 SGHRS and CDR2 YFSETQ. The CDR3 is made up of 13 amino acids. Trimming took 4 bases from V and 3 from J, leaving 11 bases between them. The CDR3 protein is CASSEDSIYEQYF. As DNA, the CDR3 is TGCGCCAGCAGCGAAGACAGCATCTACGAGCAGTACTTC.

The rearrangement links TRBV28 to TRBJ1-2, with D hard to call. The CDR3 runs 15 residues. V was cut by 2 bases and J by 7 bases, with 17 bases left in between. Germline V gene data show CDR1 as MDHEN and CDR2 as SYDVKM. CDR3 residues: CASSLDPPAGGGYTF. The CDR3 nucleotides are TGTGCCAGCAGTTTAGATCCCCCAGCCGGCGGTGGCTACACCTTC.

The chain is built from TRBV10-2 and TRBJ2-7, with 8 nucleotides matching TRBD1. Germline lookup yields CDR1 WSHSY and CDR2 SAAADI. Unmatched junction bases numbered 11, after V lost 3 bases and J lost 7 bases. CDR3 length equals 15 residues. The chain's CDR3 is CASSDGRTGGREQYF. The CDR3 DNA follows: TGCGCCAGCAGTGACGGACGTACAGGGGGACGGGAGCAGTACTTC.

This clone was seen a single time. The chain couples TRBV29-1 to TRBJ2-2; 10 nucleotides match TRBD1. The length of the CDR3 is 18 residues. The trim removed 5 bases at V and 4 bases at J, leaving 16 bases unmatched. Per germline, CDR1 SQVTM and CDR2 ANQGSEA. The CDR3 sequence: CSVRGDRGVGLSTGELFF. DNA of the CDR3: TGCAGCGTTCGAGGGGACAGGGGCGTTGGGTTGAGCACCGGGGAGCTGTTTTTT.

The chain uses TRBV11-2 and TRBJ2-7, with 9 bases fitting TRBD2. The V segment lost 1 base and the J segment 1 base; nucleotides outside the gene matches: 2. Germline CDR1 reads SGHAT; CDR2 reads FQNNGV. CDR3 length equals 15 residues. In DNA, the CDR3 is TGTGCCAGCAGCTTAGTAAGCGGGGGGTCCTACGAGCAGTACTTC. It codes for CASSLVSGGSYEQYF. Full variable domain (missing parts from reference TRBV11-2 and TRBJ2-7): EAGVAQSPRYKIIEKRQSVAFWCNPISGHATLYWYQQILGQGPKLLIQFQNNGVVDDSQLPKDRFSAERLKGVDSTLKIQPAKLEDSAVYLCASSLVSGGSYEQYFGPGTRLTVT.

The chain employs TRBV2 and TRBJ2-1; TRBD2 matches at 7 bases. After removal of 0 bases from V and 4 bases from J, the junction contained 9 bases not matched to a gene. The CDR3 runs 17 residues. Germline V CDR1 and CDR2: SNHLY, FYNNEI. The CDR3 DNA follows: TGTGCCAGCAGTGAAGCGGGGAGCGGGGTTGGGTACAATGAGCAGTTCTTC. This sequence encodes CASSEAGSGVGYNEQFF.

The V gene is TRBV9, the J gene TRBJ2-2; TRBD2 agrees at 11 bases. There are 18 residues in the CDR3. The germline gives CDR1 SGDLS, CDR2 YYNGEE. The V gene end was trimmed by 0 bases and the J gene end by 4 bases; junction bases not matched to a gene: 8. The DNA of the CDR3 is TGTGCCAGCAGCGTAGCGTTTAGCGGGGGGGCAATCACCGGGGAGCTGTTTTTT. Protein product: CASSVAFSGGAITGELFF. Using reference TRBV9 and TRBJ2-2 for the parts outside the CDR3, the full variable domain is DSGVTQTPKHLITATGQRVTLRCSPRSGDLSVYWYQQSLDQGLQFLIQYYNGEERAKGNILERFSAQQFPDLHSELNLSSLELGDSALYFCASSVAFSGGAITGELFFGEGSRLTVL.

The rearrangement joins TRBV19 to TRBJ1-4; D is uncertain. The CDR3 loop spans 15 amino acids. Trimming removed 3 bases at V and 3 bases at J, with 11 bases between. The germline CDR1 and CDR2 sequences are LNHDA and SQIVND (reference sequence). CDR3 coding DNA: TGTGCCAGTAGTATTTGGAGTGCTTCTAATGAAAAACTGTTTTTT. The encoded protein is CASSIWSASNEKLFF.

The gene calls are TRBV6-5 and TRBJ1-1; 8 bases agree with TRBD1. Unmatched junction bases numbered 8, after V lost 2 bases and J lost 9 bases. The CDR3 has 14 amino acids. The germline CDR1 and CDR2 sequences are MNHEY and SVGAGI. CDR3 loop: CASSYTGQAAQAFF. CDR3 DNA sequence: TGTGCCAGCAGTTACACGGGACAGGCGGCCCAAGCTTTCTTT.

This chain uses TRBV6-2 or TRBV6-3 with TRBJ2-6; TRBD1 agrees at 7 bases. CDR1 and CDR2 from the germline V gene are MNHEY and SVGEGT. The CDR3 totals 18 residues. Losses at the gene ends were 0 bases for V and 0 bases for J; bases not matched to a gene: 5. CDR3 amino acids: CASSYSSRGFSGANVLTF. The DNA for the CDR3 is TGTGCCAGCAGTTACTCGAGCAGGGGGTTCTCTGGGGCCAACGTCCTGACTTTC.

The chain combines TRBV10-3 with TRBJ2-7, with TRBD1 matching over 9 bases. V was clipped by 7 bases and J by 2 bases; unmatched bases: 3. Per germline, CDR1 ENHRY and CDR2 SYGVKD. The CDR3 sequence is 13 residues long. CDR3 protein: CAIMGTGTYEQYF. In nucleotides, the CDR3 is TGTGCCATCATGGGGACAGGGACCTACGAGCAGTACTTC.

The V and J genes are TRBV9 and TRBJ2-5; TRBD2 aligns across 14 bases. CDR1 and CDR2 (germline): SGDLS, YYNGEE. V lost 3 bases and J lost 1; bases outside the gene matches: 2. The CDR3 length is 16 residues. The DNA for the CDR3 is TGTGCCAGCAGCGAGGGACTAGCGGGGGCCCAAGAGACCCAGTACTTC. Translation gives CASSEGLAGAQETQYF.

This clone was seen a single time. The CDR3 sequence is CATSDFGGEHNEQFF. The CDR3 bases are TGTGCCACCAGTGATTTCGGGGGGGAGCACAATGAGCAGTTCTTC. V is TRBV24-1 and J is TRBJ2-1; 8 bases agree with TRBD2. The CDR3 contains 15 residues. V shed 1 base and J 5 bases; nucleotides not matched to a gene: 3. CDR1 is KGHDR and CDR2 is SFDVKD in the germline V gene.

V is TRBV2 and J is TRBJ1-5; maybe TRBD1 (5 bases). CDR3 length: 13 residues. Germline values: CDR1 SNHLY, CDR2 FYNNEI. The germline V and J ends were trimmed by 8 bases and 2 bases, with 10 bases remaining between them. The CDR3 here is CASRGGGNQPQHF. In nucleotides, the CDR3 is TGTGCCAGCCGCGGGGGGGGCAATCAGCCCCAGCATTTT.

This clone has a handful of counts. The chain employs TRBV7-9 and TRBJ1-5; D unresolved. The CDR3 consists of 14 residues. Deletions cut 5 bases from V and 10 bases from J, with 18 bases between. Germline V gene lookup returns CDR1 SEHNR and CDR2 FQNEAQ (reference sequence). CDR3 DNA sequence: TGTGCCAGCAGCCCCCTTCAGGCAAGAATACCCCAGCATTTT. Protein product: CASSPLQARIPQHF.

J is TRBJ2-6 and V is TRBV19, with TRBD1 as a possible D gene (7 bases). The germline CDR1 and CDR2 sequences are LNHDA and SQIVND (reference sequence). V was pared by 7 bases and J by 2 bases, with 12 bases between. This CDR3 is built from 15 residues. The DNA of the CDR3 is TGTGCCAGTACCACAGGGGAGGCTGGGGCCAACGTCCTGACTTTC. This codes for CASTTGEAGANVLTF.

This clone was observed a few times. The chain has TRBV6-2 or TRBV6-3 and TRBJ2-1; a possible D gene is TRBD2 (6 bases). The CDR3 has 16 amino acids. Trimming stripped 0 bases from V and 7 bases from J, with 16 bases between. The germline V gene encodes CDR1 MNHEY and CDR2 SVGEGT. CDR3 in DNA: TGTGCCAGCAGTTACTCGGGGGGAGATGGGAAAAATGAGCAGTTCTTC. This encodes CASSYSGGDGKNEQFF.